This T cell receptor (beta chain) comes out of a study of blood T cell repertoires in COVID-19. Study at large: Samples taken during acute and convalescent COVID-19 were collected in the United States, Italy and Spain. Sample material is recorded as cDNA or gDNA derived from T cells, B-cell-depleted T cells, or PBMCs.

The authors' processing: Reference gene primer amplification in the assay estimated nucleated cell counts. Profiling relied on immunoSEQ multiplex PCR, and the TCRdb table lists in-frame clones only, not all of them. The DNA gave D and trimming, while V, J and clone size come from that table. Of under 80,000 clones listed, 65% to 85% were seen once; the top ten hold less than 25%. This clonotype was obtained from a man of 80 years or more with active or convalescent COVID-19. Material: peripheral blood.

DNA of the CDR3: TGTGCCAGCAGCTCCGGTTTCGGTAGAAGCGGGAGCTCCTACAATGAGCAGTTCTTC. This encodes CASSSGFGRSGSSYNEQFF. V and J are TRBV28 and TRBJ2-1, with 8 bases lining up with TRBD2. From germline, CDR1 is MDHEN and CDR2 SYDVKM. The CDR3 runs to 19 residues. Trimming at V came to 6 bases and at J to 0 bases, leaving 16 bases not matched to a gene.